This TCR beta chain was observed in a study of regulatory T cells in long-lasting Graves disease. Relying on iRepertoire HTBI primers and Arm-PCR of CDR3 regions, the team built TCR beta libraries. TCRdb used MiXCR to reprocess the multiplex PCR reads, holding one entry per CDR3 protein. The sample holds 450,000 to 500,000 distinct CDR3 sequences, 16% seen once. Per the germline V gene, CDR1 is SNHLY and CDR2 is FYNNEI. V lost 5 bases to trimming and J lost 6 bases, with 10 bases between them. The CDR3 sequence is 13 residues long. Time point here: newly diagnosed GD, antithyroid drugs for less than 3 months. The TCR library was made from RNA extracted from PBMCs. This sample was also put to use in a study of T cells in Graves' hyperthyroidism and ophthalmopathy. That work adds: Ophthalmopathy was separated from stable hyperthyroidism by a 13 V-J model. Before onset, by a median of approximately 6.2 months, the model predicted ophthalmopathy.

The chain recombines TRBV2 with TRBJ1-4; no reliable D call. This clonotype was obtained from a man aged 40-49 years with Graves disease. The sample consisted of peripheral blood mononuclear cells (PBMCs), taken at new diagnosis, from a patient treated with antithyroid drugs. Here the CDR3 reads CASSCSTDEKLFF. Here the CDR3 DNA reads TGTGCCAGCAGTTGCTCCACGGATGAAAAACTGTTTTTT.